Below, 20 T cell receptor beta chains from the same sample are listed, as sequenced in a study of T-cell memory formation after mild COVID-19. TCRdb redid the calling of the 5' RACE reads with MiXCR, one entry per CDR3 protein. The repertoire holds around 340,000 distinct CDR3 sequences, with 15% to 20% as singletons. The sequencing sample was made of PBMCs or a T cell subset sorted from them (not recorded which). These receptors all come from a man between 18 and 35 years old who had mild COVID-19 (a few samples of this study predate the infection). Cell type and time point are not known.

This clonotype was recorded many times. The J gene is TRBJ2-3, the V gene TRBV24-1, with D possibly being TRBD2 (6 bases). Germline CDR1 reads KGHDR; CDR2 reads SFDVKD. V shed 4 bases and J shed 4 bases, with 8 bases lying between them. The CDR3 is 13 residues long. This chain's CDR3 is CATSDRLADTQYF. The CDR3 coding sequence is TGTGCCACCAGTGACCGACTAGCAGATACGCAGTATTTT.

CDR3 loop: CASSLYGGFNTGELFF. The CDR3 DNA reads as TGTGCCAGCAGTTTATACGGGGGGTTTAACACCGGGGAGCTGTTTTTT. The chain joins TRBV12-3 or TRBV12-4 to TRBJ2-2; TRBD2 agrees at 7 bases. This CDR3 has 16 amino acids. V shed 2 bases and J 2 bases; nucleotides not matched to a gene: 5.

The V call is TRBV12-3 or TRBV12-4, the J call TRBJ2-2, with 9 bases aligning to TRBD2. V lost 2 bases to trimming and J lost 7 bases; unmatched junction nucleotides: 5. The length of the CDR3 is 15 residues. This CDR3 reads CASSLPSGRSGELFF. In nucleotides, the CDR3 is TGTGCCAGCAGTTTACCCAGCGGGAGGAGCGGGGAGCTGTTTTTT.

The DNA for the CDR3 is TGCGCCAGCAGCCAAGAGATGCGGGATGAGCAGTTCTTC. It translates to CASSQEMRDEQFF. The chain is built from TRBV4-3 and TRBJ2-1, with a weak D call TRBD2 (5 bases). This CDR3 comprises 13 residues. CDR1 and CDR2 (germline): LGHNA, YSLEER. V was cut by 0 bases and J by 8 bases, with 8 bases left in between.

This clonotype was recorded a few times. This chain links TRBV21-1 with TRBJ2-7. TRBV21-1 is tagged as a pseudogene. This CDR3 is 12 amino acids long. The CDR3 coding sequence is TGTGCCAGCAGGACCTGGATGGCGGTTCTATACGTC. Translation gives CASRTWMAVLYV.

CDR3 in DNA: TGCGCCAGCAGCCAAGATGTAAGCGGGGGGGACCAAGAGACCCAGTACTTC. Translating gives CASSQDVSGGDQETQYF. This chain connects TRBV4-3 to TRBJ2-5; 10 nucleotides match TRBD2. The germline CDR1 and CDR2 sequences are LGHNA and YSLEER. V was clipped by 0 bases and J by 0 bases; unmatched bases: 4. CDR3 length equals 17 residues.

The V and J genes are TRBV29-1 and TRBJ2-5; D may be TRBD1 (6 bases). The CDR3 totals 12 residues. Germline V gene sequence: CDR1 SQVTM, CDR2 ANQGSEA. V was shortened by 6 bases and J by 5 bases, with 13 bases between the two germline ends. CDR3 bases: TGCAGCGTGGAGACAGGTTGGGAGACCCAGTACTTC. It encodes CSVETGWETQYF. Variable domain in full (rest from reference TRBV29-1 and TRBJ2-5): SAVISQKPSRDICQRGTSLTIQCQVDSQVTMMFWYRQQPGQSLTLIATANQGSEATYESGFVIDKFPISRPNLTFSTLTVSNMSPEDSSIYLCSVETGWETQYFGPGTRLLVL.

This clonotype showed up just a few times. The chain uses TRBV4-1 and TRBJ2-2; D may be TRBD2 (6 bases). Germline V lookup: CDR1 MGHRA, CDR2 YSYEKL. V dropped 4 bases and J dropped 8 bases, with 20 bases sitting between them. The CDR3 contains 16 residues. Here the CDR3 DNA reads TGCGCCAGCAGCCGCAATCGGGAGATCACGGCGGGGGAGCTGTTTTTT. Amino acids: CASSRNREITAGELFF.

This clonotype occurred a few times. The junction departs from germline at one end; a sequencing error may be responsible. V is TRBV4-1 and J is TRBJ1-6; 9 bases are a match to TRBD1. CDR1 is MGHRA, CDR2 YSYEKL, per germline. CDR3 length equals 16 residues. DNA for the CDR3: TGCGCCAGCACCCAACCAAGGACAGGGGTTAATTCACCCCTCCACTTT. Its protein is CASTQPRTGVNSPLHF.

The rearrangement links TRBV4-3 to TRBJ2-1, with 9 bases lining up with TRBD2. Germline V lookup: CDR1 LGHNA, CDR2 YSLEER. This CDR3 is 13 amino acids long. After removal of 5 bases from V and 9 bases from J, the junction contained 5 bases not matched to a gene. The CDR3: CASSTTSGVEQFF. The CDR3 DNA reads as TGCGCCAGCAGCACGACTAGCGGAGTTGAGCAGTTCTTC.

At least ten counts were recorded for this clonotype. The chain carries TRBV6-2 or TRBV6-3 and TRBJ2-7, with D tentatively TRBD1 or TRBD2 (5 bases each). The germline CDR1 and CDR2 sequences are MNHEY and SVGEGT. Trimming stripped 8 bases from V and 2 bases from J, with 10 bases between. The CDR3 covers 12 residues. CDR3 in amino acids: CASGRGAYEQYF. The CDR3 bases are TGTGCCAGCGGGAGAGGGGCCTACGAGCAGTACTTC.

This clonotype was observed a handful of times. The gene calls are TRBV9 and TRBJ1-6; D remains unclear. This CDR3 comprises 14 residues. Germline V gene data show CDR1 as SGDLS and CDR2 as YYNGEE. V gave up 0 bases and J gave up 5 bases, with 6 bases separating them. Here the CDR3 reads CASSVAGNNSPLHF. The CDR3 nucleotides read TGTGCCAGCAGCGTAGCAGGAAATAATTCACCCCTCCACTTT.

The rearrangement joins TRBV20-1 to TRBJ2-1, with 10 bases that match TRBD1. The CDR3 totals 15 residues. After removal of 6 bases from V and 6 bases from J, the junction contained 11 bases not matched to a gene. Germline-derived CDR1 and CDR2 are DFQATT and SNEGSKA (reference sequence). The CDR3 nucleotides are TGCAGTGCCATGCCGGCGGGACAGGGGATCAATGAGCAGTTCTTC. Protein sequence: CSAMPAGQGINEQFF.

This chain links TRBV7-9 with TRBJ1-2, with a possible D match to TRBD1 (5 bases). This CDR3 is built from 14 residues. Germline V gene data show CDR1 as SEHNR and CDR2 as FQNEAQ (reference sequence). V gave up 5 bases and J gave up 8 bases, with 18 bases separating them. CDR3 in amino acids: CASSPPGGMEGYTF. Here the CDR3 DNA reads TGTGCCAGCAGCCCACCGGGGGGTATGGAAGGCTACACCTTC.

In its sample, this clonotype was seen a few times. The V and J genes are TRBV12-3 or TRBV12-4 and TRBJ2-5; maybe TRBD1 (6 bases). V shed 6 bases and J shed 1 base, with 15 bases lying between them. The CDR3 is 15 residues long. The CDR3 nucleotides are TGTGCCAGCAGCCACCGCCGGACAGTCCAAGAGACCCAGTACTTC. It yields the protein CASSHRRTVQETQYF.

The chain links TRBV30 to TRBJ2-3, with no clear D. This CDR3 is built from 16 residues. Trimming pared 1 base from V and 2 bases from J, leaving 16 bases between. Looked up from germline, CDR1 is GTSNPN and CDR2 is SVGIG (reference sequence). The CDR3 bases are TGTGCCTGGAGTGACAATTCTCACGGACCCACAGATACGCAGTATTTT. This encodes CAWSDNSHGPTDTQYF.

The table lists this clonotype with a few counts. This chain links TRBV20-1 with TRBJ2-1; tentatively, D is TRBD1 or TRBD2 (5 bases each). Trimming removed 1 base from V and 7 bases from J, with 11 bases in between. The germline gives CDR1 DFQATT, CDR2 SNEGSKA (reference sequence). The CDR3 extends over 13 amino acids. The DNA for the CDR3 is TGCAGTGCTAGAGCGGGGCCAAGGAATGAGCAGTTCTTC. Its translation is CSARAGPRNEQFF.

There are a few counts of this clonotype. The rearrangement uses TRBV20-1 and TRBJ1-1, with D hard to call. Trimming took off 3 bases at V and 1 base at J, with 9 bases between the two ends. Germline CDR1 reads DFQATT; CDR2 reads SNEGSKA (reference sequence). The CDR3 has 13 residues. CDR3 DNA: TGCAGTGCTAGTCCTCCGGGGAACACTGAAGCTTTCTTT. Encoded protein: CSASPPGNTEAFF.

This clonotype appeared a few times. The chain has TRBV6-1 and TRBJ2-7; TRBD1 matches 7 bases. Per the germline V gene, CDR1 is MNHNS and CDR2 is SASEGT. V lost 7 bases, J lost 3 bases, and 9 bases stayed unmatched. The CDR3 has 14 residues. CDR3 in DNA: TGTGCCAGCACCCAGCCCGGACAGGACTACGAGCAGTACGTC. This codes for CASTQPGQDYEQYV.

This clonotype has ten or more counts. The CDR3 region has the DNA TGTGCCAGCAGTCCGGGACGCACCTATGGCTACACCTTC. Its protein product is CASSPGRTYGYTF. The chain is built from TRBV12-3 or TRBV12-4 and TRBJ1-2; D perhaps matches TRBD1 (5 bases). The V end lost 5 bases, the J end lost 4 bases, and 11 bases lay between the germline ends. This CDR3 spans 13 amino acids.